This T cell receptor beta chain was sequenced during a study of response to subunit inactivated influenza vaccine. Regarding the study as a whole: The authors put forward the suggestion that each seasonal influenza vaccination may bring in only a limited number of new T cells.

The ends were cut back, 0 bases at V and 2 bases at J, with 10 bases in the middle. The CDR3 length is 15 residues. Looked up from germline, CDR1 is SEHNR and CDR2 is FQNEAQ (reference sequence). As to this clonotype: The antigen is undetermined.

One entry per CDR3 protein results from TCRdb running MiXCR on the RT-PCR reads. This table holds 500,000 to 600,000 distinct CDR3 sequences, 14% found once. Sequenced material: PBMCs from blood, taken about 11 days after vaccination. This clonotype was sampled from a man aged 45-60 years who received an inactivated influenza vaccine. The chain employs TRBV7-9 and TRBJ1-1; the D gene is possibly TRBD1 (5 bases). CDR3 loop: CASSLAWGVNTEAFF. For the CDR3, the DNA is TGTGCCAGCAGCTTAGCGTGGGGGGTAAACACTGAAGCTTTCTTT.